These 32 T cell receptor beta chains came from one sample sequenced in a study of shared clonotypes between healthy human individuals. TCRdb's table, derived via immunoSEQ multiplex PCR, lists solely in-frame clones and lacks some. Among over 1.4 million clones listed, 95% to 97% were seen once. Sequencing was done on a sample of naive CD4+ T cells sorted from blood. The subset: CD45RA+ positively selected. These receptors all come from a man between 25 and 39 years old in good health.

The chain combines TRBV5-1 with TRBJ2-1; 10 nucleotides match TRBD2. The V and J ends lost 0 bases and 10 bases, in that order; junction bases with no gene match: 4. From germline, CDR1 is SGHRS and CDR2 YFSETQ. The CDR3 is 14 residues long. The CDR3 region is CASSLAASGSEQFF. The DNA of the CDR3 is TGCGCCAGCAGCTTGGCCGCTAGCGGGAGCGAGCAGTTCTTC.

The gene calls are TRBV19 and TRBJ1-5, with TRBD1 matching over 7 bases. Looked up from germline, CDR1 is LNHDA and CDR2 is SQIVND (reference sequence). With V trimmed by 6 bases and J by 2 bases, 7 bases remained unmatched. The CDR3 has 15 residues. The CDR3 DNA follows: TGTGCCAGTAGAATAACAGGGGCGGGCAATCAGCCCCAGCATTTT. It translates to CASRITGAGNQPQHF.

This rearrangement joins TRBV9 to TRBJ2-3; tentatively, D is TRBD2 (5 bases). Germline V CDR1 and CDR2: SGDLS, YYNGEE. There are 16 residues in the CDR3. V was cut by 0 bases and J by 0 bases, with 11 bases left in between. The CDR3: CASSVGAEASTDTQYF. Here the CDR3 DNA reads TGTGCCAGCAGCGTAGGAGCGGAAGCTAGCACAGATACGCAGTATTTT.

V gene TRBV15 combines with J gene TRBJ1-1; D uncertain. The CDR3 runs 16 residues. The V end was cut by 1 base, the J end by 0 bases, with 12 bases between. CDR1 is LNHNV and CDR2 is YYDKDF in the germline V gene (reference sequence). The CDR3 protein is CATSRAGFPMNTEAFF. The CDR3 DNA is TGTGCCACCAGCAGAGCTGGGTTTCCAATGAACACTGAAGCTTTCTTT.

The CDR3 region has the DNA TGTGCCAGCAGCCCCGGGACAGCGTCCGGGGAGCTGTTTTTT. Encoded protein: CASSPGTASGELFF. The chain recombines TRBV7-3 with TRBJ2-2, with 7 bases lining up with TRBD1. Germline V gene lookup returns CDR1 SGHTA and CDR2 FQGTGA. V lost 5 bases to trimming and J lost 6 bases; unmatched junction nucleotides: 6. The CDR3 runs 14 residues.

V usage is TRBV5-1 and J usage is TRBJ2-1, with 10 bases lining up with TRBD2. The CDR3 has 15 residues. J lost 13 bases, V lost 0 bases, and 10 bases had no gene match. CDR1 SGHRS and CDR2 YFSETQ come from the germline V gene. CDR3 region: CASSLVTSGNQDQFF. The CDR3 nucleotides are TGCGCCAGCAGCTTGGTAACTAGCGGGAATCAGGACCAGTTCTTC.

The chain couples TRBV9 to TRBJ2-1; 12 nucleotides match TRBD2. The germline V gene encodes CDR1 SGDLS and CDR2 YYNGEE. The CDR3 is 19 residues long. V dropped 3 bases and J dropped 4; count of bases not matched to a gene: 14. CDR3 sequence (DNA): TGTGCCAGCAGCGCCCCCGACAGACTAGCGGGAGTCGTTTACAATGAGCAGTTCTTC. Residues: CASSAPDRLAGVVYNEQFF.

This sequence joins TRBV29-1 and TRBJ2-1; D is ambiguous. The CDR3 has 17 amino acids. Germline CDR1 and CDR2: SQVTM and ANQGSEA. The germline V and J ends were trimmed by 0 bases and 2 bases, with 17 bases remaining between them. The CDR3 DNA follows: TGCAGCGTTGAAGATCGAATCAGCGTGGTCACCTACAATGAGCAGTTCTTC. Translation: CSVEDRISVVTYNEQFF.

The rearrangement uses TRBV12-5 and TRBJ2-7; TRBD1 aligns across 8 bases. The CDR3 length is 15 residues. Trimming at V came to 4 bases and at J to 4 bases, leaving 9 bases not matched to a gene. Germline CDR1 reads LGHNT; CDR2 reads FRNRAP. The CDR3 coding sequence is TGTGCTAGTGGTTCGGGACAGGACGATTTTTACGAGCAGTACTTC. Protein product: CASGSGQDDFYEQYF.

This sequence joins TRBV5-4 and TRBJ2-3, with TRBD2 as a possible D gene (6 bases). With 3 bases removed from V and 6 bases from J, the gap between germline ends came to 11 bases. The CDR3 is made up of 13 amino acids. Germline V gene data show CDR1 as SGHNT and CDR2 as YYREEE (reference sequence). CDR3 residues: CASSSTRADTQYF. CDR3 coding DNA: TGTGCCAGCAGCTCGACTAGAGCCGATACGCAGTATTTT.

Comment on this clone: Other DNA sequences in this sample translate to the same CDR3. This chain uses TRBV6-5 with TRBJ2-7, with D possibly matching TRBD1 (6 bases). CDR1 and CDR2 (germline): MNHEY, SVGAGI. V lost 4 bases, J lost 0 bases, and 10 bases lay in between. CDR3 length equals 14 residues. The DNA for the CDR3 is TGTGCCAGCAGTTCCGGACAGAGCTCCTACGAGCAGTACTTC. Translated: CASSSGQSSYEQYF.

V usage is TRBV19 and J usage is TRBJ1-5; 7 bases are a match to TRBD1. Trimming took 5 bases from V and 3 from J; bases not matched to a gene: 7. CDR1 is LNHDA and CDR2 is SQIVND in the germline V gene (reference sequence). CDR3 size: 15 residues. This CDR3 is CASSGDSFANQPQHF. The CDR3 bases are TGTGCCAGTAGTGGGGACAGTTTTGCCAATCAGCCCCAGCATTTT.

The V gene is TRBV9, the J gene TRBJ2-2; D call uncertain. CDR1 is SGDLS, CDR2 YYNGEE, per germline. V gave up 1 base and J gave up 4 bases, with 11 bases separating them. The CDR3 runs to 15 residues. The CDR3 protein is CASSVKSFSTGELFF. The CDR3 DNA reads as TGTGCCAGCAGCGTAAAAAGCTTCTCCACCGGGGAGCTGTTTTTT.

This chain joins TRBV7-2 and TRBJ2-7; 7 nucleotides align to TRBD2. Germline assignment: CDR1 SGHTA and CDR2 FQGNSA. V shed 2 bases, J shed 3 bases, and the junction held 4 bases outside the gene matches. CDR3 length: 14 amino acids. The CDR3 region is CASSLKASGYEQYF. As DNA, the CDR3 is TGTGCCAGCAGCTTAAAGGCTAGCGGCTACGAGCAGTACTTC.

The rearrangement uses TRBV18 and TRBJ2-7, with a tentative D call TRBD2 (6 bases). V dropped 1 base and J dropped 5 bases, with 21 bases sitting between them. CDR3 length: 17 residues. CDR1 is KGHSH and CDR2 is LQKENI in the germline V gene. CDR3 DNA sequence: TGTGCCAGCTCACCACTGCCCGGGACTCCCCGGGGAGACGAGCAGTACTTC. Translating gives CASSPLPGTPRGDEQYF.

The genes are TRBV28 and TRBJ2-1; 14 nucleotides line up with TRBD2. Germline V gives CDR1 MDHEN, CDR2 SYDVKM. The trim removed 8 bases at V and 7 bases at J, leaving 7 bases unmatched. This CDR3 has 15 amino acids. The CDR3 loop reads CASQMTSGRVNEQFF. CDR3 sequence (DNA): TGTGCCAGCCAAATGACTAGCGGGAGGGTAAATGAGCAGTTCTTC.

The V gene is TRBV9, the J gene TRBJ2-7; 7 positions match TRBD1. J was trimmed by 3 bases and V by 4 bases; bases with no gene match: 10. Germline CDR1 reads SGDLS; CDR2 reads YYNGEE. The CDR3 spans 15 residues. The CDR3 nucleotides read TGTGCCAGCAGCCCCCGACAGGGAATAGACTACGAGCAGTACTTC. Its translation: CASSPRQGIDYEQYF.

The chain combines TRBV5-4 with TRBJ1-1, with 8 bases fitting TRBD1. From germline, CDR1 is SGHNT and CDR2 YYREEE (reference sequence). The V and J ends lost 0 bases and 11 bases, in that order; junction bases with no gene match: 3. This CDR3 spans 12 amino acids. DNA for the CDR3: TGTGCCAGCAGCTTGGGCAGGGGGCCGGCTTTCTTT. As protein: CASSLGRGPAFF.

V gene TRBV5-1 combines with J gene TRBJ2-1; 9 bases map to TRBD1. J was trimmed by 7 bases and V by 2 bases; bases with no gene match: 7. Per germline, CDR1 SGHRS and CDR2 YFSETQ. This CDR3 spans 15 amino acids. The CDR3 spells CASSLSQGAINEQFF. For the CDR3, the DNA is TGCGCCAGCAGCTTATCACAGGGGGCGATAAATGAGCAGTTCTTC.

This chain uses TRBV28 with TRBJ2-7; maybe TRBD2 (7 bases). This CDR3 is 14 amino acids long. Germline V gene data show CDR1 as MDHEN and CDR2 as SYDVKM. V lost 3 bases and J 3 bases, leaving 12 bases between the germline ends. The CDR3 spells CASSFRGGGYEQYF. The CDR3 nucleotides are TGTGCCAGCAGTTTCCGGGGAGGGGGCTACGAGCAGTACTTC.

With respect to this clone: In the same sample, other DNA sequences code for this CDR3. The gene calls are TRBV28 and TRBJ1-2; D gene ambiguous. V gave up 2 bases and J gave up 4 bases, with 5 bases separating them. The CDR3 runs 12 residues. Germline V lookup: CDR1 MDHEN, CDR2 SYDVKM. The CDR3 nucleotides read TGTGCCAGCAGTTTAAGTCTCTATGGCTACACCTTC. It specifies CASSLSLYGYTF.

This chain connects TRBV7-8 to TRBJ2-5, with 8 bases that match TRBD2. Germline V lookup: CDR1 SGHVS, CDR2 FQNEAQ. The CDR3 totals 17 residues. Trimming took 0 bases from V and 0 from J; bases not matched to a gene: 6. The CDR3 DNA sequence: TGTGCCAGCAGCTTAGCGCTTAGCGGGAAGTACCAAGAGACCCAGTACTTC. The encoded protein is CASSLALSGKYQETQYF.

This chain uses TRBV5-4 with TRBJ2-1; D possibly corresponds to TRBD2 (5 bases). This CDR3 spans 16 amino acids. Germline loops: CDR1 SGHNT, CDR2 YYREEE (reference sequence). V lost 0 bases and J lost 0, with 10 bases in between. In DNA form, the CDR3 reads TGTGCCAGCAGCTTGGGTCAGCGGAGCTCCTACAATGAGCAGTTCTTC. Translation gives CASSLGQRSSYNEQFF.

V gene TRBV19 combines with J gene TRBJ1-2; D perhaps matches TRBD1 (6 bases). The CDR3 runs to 14 residues. Between the trimmed V and J ends, which lost 3 bases and 3 bases, there was a span of 11 bases. Germline CDR1 is LNHDA and CDR2 is SQIVND (reference sequence). This chain's CDR3 is CASSISGADYGYTF. The CDR3 bases are TGTGCCAGTAGTATTTCGGGGGCTGACTATGGCTACACCTTC.

V gene TRBV18 combines with J gene TRBJ2-7; D is perhaps TRBD2 (7 bases). Germline CDR1 KGHSH, CDR2 LQKENI. Trimming removed 1 base from V and 5 bases from J, with 24 bases in between. This CDR3 is built from 18 residues. CDR3 residues: CASSPLKIERGALNEQYF. The CDR3 DNA is TGTGCCAGCTCACCACTAAAGATCGAACGGGGGGCGCTTAACGAGCAGTACTTC.

This chain uses TRBV5-1 with TRBJ2-2; D remains unclear. The V end was cut by 6 bases, the J end by 1 base, with 10 bases between. The CDR3 consists of 14 residues. Per germline, CDR1 SGHRS and CDR2 YFSETQ. The CDR3 is CASNFPGNTGELFF. CDR3 DNA: TGCGCCAGCAATTTCCCAGGGAACACCGGGGAGCTGTTTTTT.

The chain recombines TRBV7-9 with TRBJ2-3; D is uncertain. This CDR3 has 12 amino acids. Germline CDR1 is SEHNR and CDR2 is FQNEAQ (reference sequence). The V end was cut by 4 bases, the J end by 6 bases, with 8 bases between. CDR3 sequence reads: CASSYSADTQYF. In DNA, the CDR3 is TGTGCCAGCAGCTATAGTGCCGATACGCAGTATTTT.

V and J are TRBV6-1 and TRBJ2-7, with 7 bases lining up with TRBD1. With V trimmed by 7 bases and J by 0 bases, 6 bases remained unmatched. The CDR3 is made up of 14 amino acids. The germline V gene has CDR1 MNHNS and CDR2 SASEGT. This CDR3 reads CASTGTVPSYEQYF. CDR3 nucleotides: TGTGCCAGCACCGGGACAGTCCCCTCCTACGAGCAGTACTTC.

CDR3 coding DNA: TGTGCCAGCAGCCCGCGGGGGCAAGACTATGGCTACACCTTC. Protein: CASSPRGQDYGYTF. This chain uses TRBV7-9 with TRBJ1-2; the D gene is possibly TRBD1 (6 bases). Germline V gene lookup returns CDR1 SEHNR and CDR2 FQNEAQ (reference sequence). The germline V and J ends were trimmed by 5 bases and 3 bases, with 13 bases remaining between them. This CDR3 has 14 amino acids. The whole variable domain, filled in from reference TRBV7-9 and TRBJ1-2, reads DTGVSQNPRHKITKRGQNVTFRCDPISEHNRLYWYRQTLGQGPEFLTYFQNEAQLEKSRLLSDRFSAERPKGSFSTLEIQRTEQGDSAMYLCASSPRGQDYGYTFGSGTRLTVV.

Points on this clone: The same CDR3 arises from other DNA sequences in this sample as well. The chain uses TRBV20-1 and TRBJ2-7, with no clear D. The CDR3 extends over 11 amino acids. Germline V gives CDR1 DFQATT, CDR2 SNEGSKA (reference sequence). V was pared by 3 bases and J by 4 bases, with 7 bases between. The CDR3 sequence: CSASSRYEQYF. CDR3 bases: TGCAGTGCTAGTTCTCGGTACGAGCAGTACTTC.

V usage is TRBV27 and J usage is TRBJ2-1, with D possibly being TRBD1 (6 bases). The V end lost 5 bases, the J end lost 7 bases, and 18 bases lay between the germline ends. CDR1 and CDR2 (germline): MNHEY, SMNVEV (reference sequence). This CDR3 region has 15 residues. The CDR3 coding sequence is TGTGCCAGCAGTGGGGGCCAGCTAGTTCTGAATGAGCAGTTCTTC. This sequence encodes CASSGGQLVLNEQFF.

The V call is TRBV11-2, the J call TRBJ2-7; D gene ambiguous. With 4 bases removed from V and 0 bases from J, the gap between germline ends came to 7 bases. In germline, CDR1 is SGHAT, CDR2 FQNNGV. This CDR3 is 13 amino acids long. This CDR3 reads CASSSTLSYEQYF. In DNA form, the CDR3 reads TGTGCCAGCAGCTCCACCCTCTCCTACGAGCAGTACTTC. Combining the CDR3 with reference TRBV11-2 and TRBJ2-7 gives the whole variable domain EAGVAQSPRYKIIEKRQSVAFWCNPISGHATLYWYQQILGQGPKLLIQFQNNGVVDDSQLPKDRFSAERLKGVDSTLKIQPAKLEDSAVYLCASSSTLSYEQYFGPGTRLTVT.